The T cell receptor (beta chain) under discussion was sequenced for a study of blood T cell repertoires in COVID-19. Study overall: Sample material is recorded as cDNA or gDNA derived from T cells, B-cell-depleted T cells, or PBMCs.

Original data processing: Reference gene primer amplification gave estimated nucleated cell counts. The protocol was immunoSEQ multiplex PCR, while the TCRdb copy is restricted to in-frame clones and leaves out a portion. For V, J and clone size, that table is used; D and trimming come from the DNA. The sample carries 150,000 to 200,000 clones, about 86% recorded once. Germline V CDR1 and CDR2: SGHRS, YFSETQ. The CDR3 loop spans 16 amino acids. Concerning this clone: A read error may produce the germline difference seen at one junction end.

Sequences were obtained from peripheral blood. V usage is TRBV5-1 and J usage is TRBJ2-1; TRBD2 matches 12 bases. The source of this sequence is a woman at least 80 years old with acute or convalescent COVID-19. DNA for the CDR3: TGCGCCAGCCGCTTGACACTAGCGGGGGGCAACAATGAGCAGTTCTTC. Protein: CASRLTLAGGNNEQFF.